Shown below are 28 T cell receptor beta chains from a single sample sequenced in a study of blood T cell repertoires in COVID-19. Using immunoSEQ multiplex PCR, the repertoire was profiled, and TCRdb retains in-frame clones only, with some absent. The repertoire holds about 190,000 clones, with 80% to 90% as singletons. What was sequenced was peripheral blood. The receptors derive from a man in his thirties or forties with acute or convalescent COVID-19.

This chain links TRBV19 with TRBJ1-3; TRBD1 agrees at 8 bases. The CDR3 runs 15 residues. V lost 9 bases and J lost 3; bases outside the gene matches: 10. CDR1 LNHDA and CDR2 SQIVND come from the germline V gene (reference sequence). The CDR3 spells CASTIGQGYGNTIYF. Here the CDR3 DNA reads TGTGCCAGCACAATCGGACAGGGATATGGAAACACCATATATTTT.

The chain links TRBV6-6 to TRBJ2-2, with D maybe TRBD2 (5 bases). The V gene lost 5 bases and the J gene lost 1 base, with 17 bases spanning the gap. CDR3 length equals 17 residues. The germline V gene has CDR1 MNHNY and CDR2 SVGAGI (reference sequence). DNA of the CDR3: TGTGCCAGCAGTCCATTATGGGGAGCAGTGAACACCGGGGAGCTGTTTTTT. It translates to CASSPLWGAVNTGELFF.

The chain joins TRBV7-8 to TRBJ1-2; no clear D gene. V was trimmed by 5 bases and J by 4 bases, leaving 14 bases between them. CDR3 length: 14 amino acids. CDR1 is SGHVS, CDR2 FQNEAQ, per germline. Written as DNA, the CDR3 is TGTGCCAGCAGCACTTACTCCGGCGGCTATGGCTACACCTTC. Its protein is CASSTYSGGYGYTF.

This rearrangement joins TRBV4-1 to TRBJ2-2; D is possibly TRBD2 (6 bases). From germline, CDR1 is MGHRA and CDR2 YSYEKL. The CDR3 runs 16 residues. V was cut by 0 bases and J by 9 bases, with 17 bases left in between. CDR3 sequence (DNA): TGCGCCAGCAGCCAAGATAGGGGACTCTTCGGGCGGGAGCTGTTTTTT. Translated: CASSQDRGLFGRELFF.

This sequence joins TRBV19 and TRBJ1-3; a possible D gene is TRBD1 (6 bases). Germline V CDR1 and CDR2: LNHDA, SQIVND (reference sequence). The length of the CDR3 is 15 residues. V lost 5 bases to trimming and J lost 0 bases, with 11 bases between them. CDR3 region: CASSRTVSSGNTIYF. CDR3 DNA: TGTGCCAGTAGTCGGACAGTAAGCTCTGGAAACACCATATATTTT.

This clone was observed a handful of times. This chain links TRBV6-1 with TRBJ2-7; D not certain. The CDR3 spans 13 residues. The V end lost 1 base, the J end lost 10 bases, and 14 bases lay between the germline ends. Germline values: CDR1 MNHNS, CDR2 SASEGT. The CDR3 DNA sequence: TGTGCCAGCAGTGAAGGCCGGGTGTCACTTCAGTACTTC. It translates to CASSEGRVSLQYF.

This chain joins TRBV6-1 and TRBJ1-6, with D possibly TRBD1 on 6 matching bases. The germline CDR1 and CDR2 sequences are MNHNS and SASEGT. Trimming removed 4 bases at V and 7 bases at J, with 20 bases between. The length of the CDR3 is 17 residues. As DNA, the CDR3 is TGTGCCAGCAGTGGACTCCGGGACACCCGCTCGAATTCACCCCTCCACTTT. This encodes CASSGLRDTRSNSPLHF.

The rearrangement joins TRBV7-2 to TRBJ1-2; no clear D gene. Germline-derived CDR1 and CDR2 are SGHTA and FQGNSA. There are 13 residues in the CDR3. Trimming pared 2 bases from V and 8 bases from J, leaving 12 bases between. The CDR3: CASSLRRLEGYTF. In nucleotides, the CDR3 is TGTGCCAGCAGCTTAAGACGGCTGGAGGGCTACACCTTC.

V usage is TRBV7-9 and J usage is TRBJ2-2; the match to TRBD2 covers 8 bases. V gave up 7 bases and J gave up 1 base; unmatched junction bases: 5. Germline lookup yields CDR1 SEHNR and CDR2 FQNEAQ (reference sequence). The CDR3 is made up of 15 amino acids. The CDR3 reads CASIRLAQNTGELFF. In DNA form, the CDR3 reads TGTGCCAGCATCAGACTAGCGCAGAACACCGGGGAGCTGTTTTTT.

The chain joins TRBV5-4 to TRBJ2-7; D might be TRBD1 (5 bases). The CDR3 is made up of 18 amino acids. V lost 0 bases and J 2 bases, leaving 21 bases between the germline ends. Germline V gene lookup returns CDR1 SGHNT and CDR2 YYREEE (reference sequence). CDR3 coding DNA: TGTGCCAGCAGCTTGGCAGAGAAACAGACAGCCATTCCCTACGAGCAGTACTTC. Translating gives CASSLAEKQTAIPYEQYF. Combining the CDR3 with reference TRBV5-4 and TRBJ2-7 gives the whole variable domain ETGVTQSPTHLIKTRGQQVTLRCSSQSGHNTVSWYQQALGQGPQFIFQYYREEENGRGNFPPRFSGLQFPNYSSELNVNALELDDSALYLCASSLAEKQTAIPYEQYFGPGTRLTVT.

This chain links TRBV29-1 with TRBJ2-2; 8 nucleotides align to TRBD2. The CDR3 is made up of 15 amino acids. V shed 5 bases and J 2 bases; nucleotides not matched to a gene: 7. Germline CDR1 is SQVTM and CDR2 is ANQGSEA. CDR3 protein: CSVLPGGGNTGELFF. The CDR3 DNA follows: TGCAGCGTTCTCCCGGGGGGGGGCAACACCGGGGAGCTGTTTTTT.

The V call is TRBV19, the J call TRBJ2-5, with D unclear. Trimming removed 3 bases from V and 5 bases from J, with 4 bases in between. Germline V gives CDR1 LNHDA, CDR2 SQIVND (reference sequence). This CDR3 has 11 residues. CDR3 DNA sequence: TGTGCCAGTAGTATGTATGAGACCCAGTACTTC. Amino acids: CASSMYETQYF. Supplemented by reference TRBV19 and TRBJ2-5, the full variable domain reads DGGITQSPKYLFRKEGQNVTLSCEQNLNHDAMYWYRQDPGQGLRLIYYSQIVNDFQKGDIAEGYSVSREKKESFPLTVTSAQKNPTAFYLCASSMYETQYFGPGTRLLVL.

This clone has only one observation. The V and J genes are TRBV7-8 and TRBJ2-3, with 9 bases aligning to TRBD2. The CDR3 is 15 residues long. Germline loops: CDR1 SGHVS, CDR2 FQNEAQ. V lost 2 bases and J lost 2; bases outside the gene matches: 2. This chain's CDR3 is CASSLIAGDTDTQYF. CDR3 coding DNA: TGTGCCAGCAGCTTAATAGCGGGAGACACAGATACGCAGTATTTT.

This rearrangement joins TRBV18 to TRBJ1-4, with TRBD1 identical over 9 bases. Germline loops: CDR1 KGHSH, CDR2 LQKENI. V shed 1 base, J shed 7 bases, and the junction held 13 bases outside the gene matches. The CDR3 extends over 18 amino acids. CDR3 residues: CASSPLPRAGTGTEKLFF. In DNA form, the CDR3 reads TGTGCCAGCTCACCACTTCCTAGAGCCGGGACAGGGACTGAAAAACTGTTTTTT.

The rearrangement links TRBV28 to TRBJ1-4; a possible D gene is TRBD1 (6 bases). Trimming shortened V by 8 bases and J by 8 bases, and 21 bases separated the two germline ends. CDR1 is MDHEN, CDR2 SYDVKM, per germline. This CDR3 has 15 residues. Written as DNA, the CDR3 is TGTGCCAGCCGATCGGGGGGGCAGGGGTGGGAAAAACTGTTTTTT. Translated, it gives CASRSGGQGWEKLFF.

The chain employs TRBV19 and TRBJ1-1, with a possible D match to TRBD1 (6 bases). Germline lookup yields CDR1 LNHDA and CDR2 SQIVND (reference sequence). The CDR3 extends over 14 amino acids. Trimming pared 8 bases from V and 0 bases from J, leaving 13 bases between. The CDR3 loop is CASHGQPMNTEAFF. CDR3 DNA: TGTGCCAGTCACGGACAGCCGATGAACACTGAAGCTTTCTTT.

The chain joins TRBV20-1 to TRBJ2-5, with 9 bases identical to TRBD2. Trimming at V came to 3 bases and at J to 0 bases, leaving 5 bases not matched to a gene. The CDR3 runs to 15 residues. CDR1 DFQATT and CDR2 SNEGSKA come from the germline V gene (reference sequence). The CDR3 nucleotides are TGCAGTGCTAGTGGCGGGGGGGAGTACCAAGAGACCCAGTACTTC. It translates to CSASGGGEYQETQYF.

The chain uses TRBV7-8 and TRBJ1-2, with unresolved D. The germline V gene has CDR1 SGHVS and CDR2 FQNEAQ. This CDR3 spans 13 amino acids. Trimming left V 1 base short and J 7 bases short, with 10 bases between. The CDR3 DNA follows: TGTGCCAGCAGCTTAGACCCACTTTCTGGCTACACCTTC. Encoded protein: CASSLDPLSGYTF.

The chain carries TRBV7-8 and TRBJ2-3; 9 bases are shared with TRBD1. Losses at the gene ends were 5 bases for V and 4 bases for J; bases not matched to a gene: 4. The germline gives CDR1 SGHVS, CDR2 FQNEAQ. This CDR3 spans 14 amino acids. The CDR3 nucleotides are TGTGCCAGCAGCGTACAGGGGGCGGCAGATACGCAGTATTTT. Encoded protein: CASSVQGAADTQYF.

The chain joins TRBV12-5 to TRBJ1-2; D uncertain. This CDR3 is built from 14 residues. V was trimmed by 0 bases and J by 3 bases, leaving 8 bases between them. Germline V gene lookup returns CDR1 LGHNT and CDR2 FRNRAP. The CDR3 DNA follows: TGTGCTAGTGGTTTGGTACAACAGTACTATGGCTACACCTTC. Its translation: CASGLVQQYYGYTF.

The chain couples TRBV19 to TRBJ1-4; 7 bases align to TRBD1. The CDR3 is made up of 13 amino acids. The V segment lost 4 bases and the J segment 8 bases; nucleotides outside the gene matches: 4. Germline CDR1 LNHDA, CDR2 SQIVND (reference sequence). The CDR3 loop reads CASSKNRGEKLFF. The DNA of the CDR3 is TGTGCCAGTAGTAAAAACAGGGGCGAAAAACTGTTTTTT.

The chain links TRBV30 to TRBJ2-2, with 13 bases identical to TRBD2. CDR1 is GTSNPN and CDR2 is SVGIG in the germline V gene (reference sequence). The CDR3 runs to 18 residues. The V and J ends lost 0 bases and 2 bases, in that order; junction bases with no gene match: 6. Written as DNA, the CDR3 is TGTGCCTGGAGTGTAGGGACTAGCGGGATTATAAACACCGGGGAGCTGTTTTTT. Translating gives CAWSVGTSGIINTGELFF.

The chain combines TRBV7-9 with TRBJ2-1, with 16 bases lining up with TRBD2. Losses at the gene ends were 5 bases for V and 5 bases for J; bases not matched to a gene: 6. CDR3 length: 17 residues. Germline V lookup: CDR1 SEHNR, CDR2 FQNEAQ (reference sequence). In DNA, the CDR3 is TGTGCCAGCAGCCAAGCGGGGACTAGCGGGAGGGACAATGAGCAGTTCTTC. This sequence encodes CASSQAGTSGRDNEQFF.

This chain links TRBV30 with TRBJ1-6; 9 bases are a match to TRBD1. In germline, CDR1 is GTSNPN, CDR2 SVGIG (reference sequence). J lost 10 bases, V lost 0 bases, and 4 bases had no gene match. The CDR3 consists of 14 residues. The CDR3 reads CAWSVGTGRSPLHF. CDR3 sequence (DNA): TGTGCCTGGAGTGTCGGGACAGGGCGATCACCCCTCCACTTT.

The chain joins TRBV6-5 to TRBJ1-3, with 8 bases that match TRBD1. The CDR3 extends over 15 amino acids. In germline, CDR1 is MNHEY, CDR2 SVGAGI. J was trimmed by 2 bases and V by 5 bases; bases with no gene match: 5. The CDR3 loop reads CASSTRDRPGNTIYF. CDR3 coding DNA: TGTGCCAGCAGTACCCGGGACAGGCCTGGAAACACCATATATTTT.

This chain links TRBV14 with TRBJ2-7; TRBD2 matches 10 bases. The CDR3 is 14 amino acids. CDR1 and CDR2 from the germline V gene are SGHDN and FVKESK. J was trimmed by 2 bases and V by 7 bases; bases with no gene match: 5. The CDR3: CASNRAGGTYEQYF. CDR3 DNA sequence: TGTGCCAGCAATCGAGCGGGGGGGACCTACGAGCAGTACTTC.

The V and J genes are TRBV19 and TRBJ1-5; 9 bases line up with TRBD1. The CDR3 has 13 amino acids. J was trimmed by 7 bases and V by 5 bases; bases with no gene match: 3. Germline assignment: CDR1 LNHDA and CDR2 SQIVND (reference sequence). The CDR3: CASSGTGKQPQHF. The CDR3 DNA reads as TGTGCCAGTAGTGGGACAGGGAAGCAGCCCCAGCATTTT.

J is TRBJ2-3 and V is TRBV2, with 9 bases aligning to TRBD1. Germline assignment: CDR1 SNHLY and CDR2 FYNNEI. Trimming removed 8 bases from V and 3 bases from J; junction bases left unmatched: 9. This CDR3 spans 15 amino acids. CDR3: CASLGQGVRTDTQYF. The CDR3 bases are TGTGCCAGCTTGGGACAGGGTGTCCGGACAGATACGCAGTATTTT.